The 18 T cell receptor beta chains in this list originate from one sample, sequenced in a study of T-cell memory formation after mild COVID-19. TCRdb reprocessed the 5' RACE reads via MiXCR and lists one record per CDR3 protein. This table holds some 260,000 distinct CDR3 sequences, about 17% found once. Sequencing was done on a sample of PBMCs or a T cell subset sorted from them (not recorded which). The receptor source for this set is a man in his late teens or twenties who had mild COVID-19 (a few samples of this study predate the infection). Cell type and time point are not known.

V is TRBV28 and J is TRBJ1-1; D is uncertain. The CDR3 length is 12 residues. V dropped 5 bases and J dropped 4 bases, with 8 bases sitting between them. Germline CDR1 is MDHEN and CDR2 is SYDVKM. The CDR3 bases are TGTGCCAGCAGTCCAGGAAGCACTGAAGCTTTCTTT. It is translated as CASSPGSTEAFF. The full variable domain, its missing parts supplied by reference TRBV28 and TRBJ1-1, is DVKVTQSSRYLVKRTGEKVFLECVQDMDHENMFWYRQDPGLGLRLIYFSYDVKMKEKGDIPEGYSVSREKKERFSLILESASTNQTSMYLCASSPGSTEAFFGQGTRLTVV.

V is TRBV6-2 or TRBV6-3 and J is TRBJ1-1, with TRBD1 as a possible D gene (5 bases). Trimming pared 6 bases from V and 2 bases from J, leaving 16 bases between. Germline V CDR1 and CDR2: MNHEY, SVGEGT. This CDR3 has 15 residues. This CDR3 reads CASRAHRGGNTEAFF. Written as DNA, the CDR3 is TGTGCCAGCAGAGCACACCGGGGGGGAAACACTGAAGCTTTCTTT.

This clonotype turned up a few times. V is TRBV5-1 and J is TRBJ1-4; D gene ambiguous. The CDR3 consists of 14 residues. CDR1 is SGHRS, CDR2 YFSETQ, per germline. The V gene lost 0 bases and the J gene lost 4 bases, with 7 bases spanning the gap. DNA for the CDR3: TGCGCCAGCAGCTTGGACAGCTATAATGAAAAACTGTTTTTT. This codes for CASSLDSYNEKLFF.

This clonotype has a handful of counts. CDR3 region: CASSTRGVLPEAFF. The DNA for the CDR3 is TGTGCCAGCAGTACAAGGGGGGTTCTTCCTGAAGCTTTCTTT. The chain carries TRBV12-3 or TRBV12-4 and TRBJ1-1; maybe TRBD1 (6 bases). V lost 5 bases, J lost 6 bases, and 16 bases lay in between. This CDR3 is built from 14 residues.

The table lists this clonotype with a few counts. This chain joins TRBV3-1 and TRBJ2-7; TRBD1 is a possible D gene (6 bases). The CDR3 totals 13 residues. Trimming removed 1 base at V and 6 bases at J, with 10 bases between. The V gene's germline CDR1 is LGHDT and CDR2 YNNKEL (reference sequence). CDR3 protein: CASSQVLGGEQYV. CDR3 nucleotides: TGTGCCAGCAGCCAAGTTTTAGGGGGCGAGCAGTACGTC.

This clonotype was seen repeatedly, ten times or more. The rearrangement links TRBV4-3 to TRBJ1-4, with TRBD1 matching over 8 bases. Germline CDR1 is LGHNA and CDR2 is YSLEER. The CDR3 covers 15 residues. V gave up 4 bases and J gave up 8 bases; unmatched junction bases: 9. CDR3 sequence: CASSRRQGRGEKLFF. The CDR3 DNA sequence: TGCGCCAGCAGCCGACGACAGGGGAGAGGAGAAAAACTGTTTTTT.

This clonotype was detected ten times or more. The chain has TRBV12-3 or TRBV12-4 and TRBJ2-6; the match to TRBD1 covers 10 bases. V trimming: 6 bases; J trimming: 2 bases; junction bases outside the gene matches: 7. This CDR3 spans 17 amino acids. The CDR3 is CASSAGTGVPGANVLTF. The CDR3 DNA is TGTGCCAGCAGCGCCGGGACAGGGGTACCTGGGGCCAACGTCCTGACTTTC.

This clonotype was detected only a few times. The CDR3 nucleotides are TGTGCCAGCAGTTTCCTGGGGGCTAAGACCCAGTACTTC. Its translation: CASSFLGAKTQYF. The chain joins TRBV27 to TRBJ2-5, with a possible D match to TRBD1 (6 bases). With 3 bases removed from V and 6 bases from J, the gap between germline ends came to 11 bases. Germline lookup yields CDR1 MNHEY and CDR2 SMNVEV (reference sequence). CDR3 length: 13 amino acids.

Worth noting for this clonotype: Compared with germline, one end of the junction differs, possibly owing to a read error. The V and J genes are TRBV7-9 and TRBJ2-7; no definite D call. CDR1 is SEHNR, CDR2 FQNEAQ, per germline (reference sequence). This CDR3 spans 16 amino acids. The CDR3 nucleotides read TGTGTCAGCAGCTTATTCCCATACAGCCCGTCCTACGAGCAGTACTTC. Translated, it gives CVSSLFPYSPSYEQYF.

The chain recombines TRBV28 with TRBJ1-1, with no clear D. Germline V CDR1 and CDR2: MDHEN, SYDVKM. The CDR3 has 12 amino acids. The ends were cut back, 8 bases at V and 4 bases at J, with 11 bases in the middle. The CDR3 loop is CASPLMGTEAFF. In nucleotides, the CDR3 is TGTGCCAGCCCCCTCATGGGCACTGAAGCTTTCTTT.

The chain uses TRBV7-9 and TRBJ1-1; TRBD1 aligns across 10 bases. This CDR3 contains 16 residues. Germline CDR1 is SEHNR and CDR2 is FQNEAQ (reference sequence). Trimming at V came to 5 bases and at J to 0 bases, leaving 6 bases not matched to a gene. The CDR3 loop is CASSPGGQGMNTEAFF. CDR3 in DNA: TGTGCCAGCAGCCCTGGGGGACAGGGGATGAACACTGAAGCTTTCTTT.

V is TRBV9 and J is TRBJ1-2, with D perhaps matching TRBD1 (6 bases). This CDR3 is built from 14 residues. CDR1 is SGDLS, CDR2 YYNGEE, per germline. Trimming shortened V by 0 bases and J by 0 bases, and 6 bases separated the two germline ends. CDR3 region: CASSVDRANYGYTF. The CDR3 bases are TGTGCCAGCAGCGTAGACAGGGCTAACTATGGCTACACCTTC.

The chain uses TRBV7-2 and TRBJ1-6; tentatively, D is TRBD1 (5 bases). The CDR3 has 16 residues. CDR1 is SGHTA, CDR2 FQGNSA, per germline. Trimming took 3 bases from V and 9 from J, leaving 18 bases between them. Here the CDR3 DNA reads TGTGCCAGCAGCTTTGCAGGGACCCTAAGTGGTTCACCCCTCCACTTT. It specifies CASSFAGTLSGSPLHF.

This clonotype was observed a few times. The chain recombines TRBV7-9 with TRBJ2-3; D is unclear. The V gene's germline CDR1 is SEHNR and CDR2 FQNEAQ (reference sequence). V was cut by 4 bases and J by 6 bases, with 11 bases left in between. The CDR3 length is 13 residues. The CDR3 bases are TGTGCCAGCAGCTCCACCTGGTGGGATACGCAGTATTTT. This translates into CASSSTWWDTQYF.

For the CDR3, the DNA is TGTGCCATCAGTTGGACAGGACGGGGCGAGCAGTACGTC. Residues: CAISWTGRGEQYV. The V call is TRBV10-3, the J call TRBJ2-7; TRBD1 matches 7 bases. The CDR3 runs to 13 residues. In germline, CDR1 is ENHRY, CDR2 SYGVKD. Trimming removed 5 bases from V and 6 bases from J; junction bases left unmatched: 7.

This clonotype was found many times. This rearrangement joins TRBV11-2 to TRBJ2-1, with no clear D. V lost 3 bases and J 5 bases, leaving 17 bases between the germline ends. Germline values: CDR1 SGHAT, CDR2 FQNNGV. This CDR3 contains 16 residues. CDR3 nucleotide sequence: TGTGCCAGCAGCTTTGTGCGGTCTTCAAAGCACAATGAGCAGTTCTTC. Protein product: CASSFVRSSKHNEQFF.

V usage is TRBV21-1 and J usage is TRBJ2-5; the table names TRBD2, a call not compared with the DNA. TRBV21-1 is listed as a pseudogene. CDR3 length: 14 residues. The CDR3 nucleotides read TGTGCCAGCAGCGTAAGGCTAGAGAGAGAGACCCAGTACTTC. Translation: CASSVRLERETQYF.

This clonotype has more than one count but fewer than ten. This chain joins TRBV5-1 and TRBJ2-2; 8 bases map to TRBD2. The ends lost 5 bases at V and 6 bases at J; junction bases unmatched: 9. The CDR3 is 15 amino acids. Germline loops: CDR1 SGHRS, CDR2 YFSETQ. The CDR3 DNA is TGCGCCAGCAGTCTTCAGGCGGGGGGTCCCGGGGAGCTGTTTTTT. The encoded protein is CASSLQAGGPGELFF.